The 2 T cell receptor beta chains below come from one sample, sequenced in a study of fetal regulatory T cell absence and autoimmunity. Using immunoSEQ multiplex PCR, the repertoire was profiled, and TCRdb retains in-frame clones only, with some absent. Found here are 95,000 to 100,000 clones, roughly 70% of them singletons; the top ten hold roughly 2%. Material for sequencing was pancreas tissue. These receptors were taken from a male donor with IPEX syndrome.

Only a few counts were recorded for this clone. CDR3 region: CASSYGSYGYTF. The DNA for the CDR3 is TGTGCCAGCAGCTATGGTAGCTATGGCTACACCTTC. This sequence joins TRBV6-5 and TRBJ1-2; the D is unclear. The CDR3 is 12 residues long. The germline V gene encodes CDR1 MNHEY and CDR2 SVGAGI. The V end lost 6 bases, the J end lost 4 bases, and 9 bases lay between the germline ends.

For the CDR3, the DNA is TGTGCCAGCAGTGAACTAGCGGGGGAGACCCAGTACTTC. Residues: CASSELAGETQYF. V usage is TRBV6-5 and J usage is TRBJ2-5; 10 bases fit TRBD2. V lost 5 bases to trimming and J lost 5 bases; unmatched junction nucleotides: 2. CDR1 and CDR2 from the germline V gene are MNHEY and SVGAGI. CDR3 size: 13 residues.